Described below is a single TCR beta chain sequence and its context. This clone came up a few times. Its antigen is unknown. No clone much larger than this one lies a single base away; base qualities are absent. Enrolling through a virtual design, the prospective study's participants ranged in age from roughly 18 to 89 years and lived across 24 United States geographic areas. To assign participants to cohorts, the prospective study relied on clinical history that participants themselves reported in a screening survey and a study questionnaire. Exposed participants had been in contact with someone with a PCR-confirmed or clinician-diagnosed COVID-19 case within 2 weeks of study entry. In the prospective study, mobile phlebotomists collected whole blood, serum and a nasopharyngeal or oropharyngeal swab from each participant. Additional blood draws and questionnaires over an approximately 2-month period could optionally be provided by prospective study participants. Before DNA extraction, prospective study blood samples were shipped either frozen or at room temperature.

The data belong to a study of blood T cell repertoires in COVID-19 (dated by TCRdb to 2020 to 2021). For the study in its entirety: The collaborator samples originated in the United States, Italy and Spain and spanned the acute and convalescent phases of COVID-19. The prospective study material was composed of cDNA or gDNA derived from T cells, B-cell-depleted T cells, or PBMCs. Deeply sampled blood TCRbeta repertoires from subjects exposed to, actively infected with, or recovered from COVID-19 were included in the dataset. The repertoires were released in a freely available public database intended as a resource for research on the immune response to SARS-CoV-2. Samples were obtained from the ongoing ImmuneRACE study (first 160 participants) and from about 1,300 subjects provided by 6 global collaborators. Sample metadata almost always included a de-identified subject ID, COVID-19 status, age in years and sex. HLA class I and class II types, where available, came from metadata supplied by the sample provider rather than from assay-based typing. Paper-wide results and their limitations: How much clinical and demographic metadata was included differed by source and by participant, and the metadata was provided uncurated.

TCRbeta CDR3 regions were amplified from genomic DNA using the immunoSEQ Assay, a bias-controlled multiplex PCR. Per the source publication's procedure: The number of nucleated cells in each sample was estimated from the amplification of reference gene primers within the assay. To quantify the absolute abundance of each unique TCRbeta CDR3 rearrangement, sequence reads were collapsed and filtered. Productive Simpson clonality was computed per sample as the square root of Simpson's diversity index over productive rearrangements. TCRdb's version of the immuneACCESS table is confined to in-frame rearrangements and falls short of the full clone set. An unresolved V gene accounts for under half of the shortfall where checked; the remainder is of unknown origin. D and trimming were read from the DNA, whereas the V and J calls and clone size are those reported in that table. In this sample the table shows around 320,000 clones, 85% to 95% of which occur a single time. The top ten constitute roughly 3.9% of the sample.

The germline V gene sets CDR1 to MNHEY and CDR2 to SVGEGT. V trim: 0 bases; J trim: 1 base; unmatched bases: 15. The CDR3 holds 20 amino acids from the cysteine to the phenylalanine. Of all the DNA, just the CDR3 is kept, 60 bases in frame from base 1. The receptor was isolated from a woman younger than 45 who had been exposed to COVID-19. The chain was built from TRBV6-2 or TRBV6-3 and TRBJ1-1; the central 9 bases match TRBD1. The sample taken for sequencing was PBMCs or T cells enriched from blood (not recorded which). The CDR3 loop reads CASSYSSPGQGRWGNTEAFF. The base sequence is TGTGCCAGCAGTTACTCTAGTCCGGGACAGGGCAGGTGGGGGAACACTGAAGCTTTCTTT.